The 13 T cell receptor beta chains reported below all come from one sample, sequenced in a study of human T cells and chemical hapten exposure. Time point described: pre-sensitization, week 0. The treatment here: therapeutic diphenylcyclopropenone sensitization with weekly scalp DPC. One entry per CDR3 protein results from TCRdb running MiXCR on the RACE reads. Here the sample spans 280,000 or so distinct CDR3 sequences, about 7.7% being singletons. The sequencing here drew on whole blood, taken in connection with sensitization to the hapten diphenylcyclopropenone (DPC). The receptors here all came from a young man with alopecia areata. Some clones in this sample may be carry-over from other donors' samples.

In this sample, this clonotype turned up a few times. The rearrangement joins TRBV7-2 to TRBJ1-1; D uncertain. CDR3 length: 13 residues. The germline V gene encodes CDR1 SGHTA and CDR2 FQGNSA. Trimming pared 5 bases from V and 0 bases from J, leaving 7 bases between. CDR3 residues: CASSTLMNTEAFF. The CDR3 DNA reads as TGTGCCAGCAGCACCTTGATGAACACTGAAGCTTTCTTT.

This clonotype was seen a handful of times. V usage is TRBV14 and J usage is TRBJ1-1, with TRBD1 as a possible D gene (6 bases). This CDR3 has 14 amino acids. The germline CDR1 and CDR2 sequences are SGHDN and FVKESK. With 0 bases removed from V and 10 bases from J, the gap between germline ends came to 15 bases. The CDR3 DNA reads TGTGCCAGCAGCCAAGAGTGGGGGCGGGCGGGAGCTTTCTTT. Translation: CASSQEWGRAGAFF.

This rearrangement joins TRBV11-2 to TRBJ1-2; TRBD1 agrees at 10 bases. J was trimmed by 4 bases and V by 5 bases; bases with no gene match: 4. Germline assignment: CDR1 SGHAT and CDR2 FQNNGV. This CDR3 is built from 14 residues. The chain's CDR3 is CASSPTGGTYGYTF. The CDR3 DNA reads TGTGCCAGCAGCCCGACAGGGGGCACCTATGGCTACACCTTC.

This clonotype was counted ten times or more. The gene calls are TRBV20-1 and TRBJ2-1, with D perhaps TRBD1 (6 bases). The CDR3 loop spans 10 amino acids. Germline CDR1 reads DFQATT; CDR2 reads SNEGSKA (reference sequence). Deletions cut 4 bases from V and 15 bases from J, with 13 bases between. CDR3 loop: CSATGAVPFF. CDR3 DNA: TGCAGTGCTACAGGGGCCGTCCCGTTCTTC.

This clonotype was seen only a few times. This chain uses TRBV14 with TRBJ2-7; D perhaps matches TRBD2 (5 bases). Trimming removed 4 bases at V and 6 bases at J, with 13 bases between. The germline CDR1 and CDR2 sequences are SGHDN and FVKESK. The CDR3 runs 13 residues. Written as DNA, the CDR3 is TGTGCCAGCAGCCTGCTAGCATACAGCGAGCAGTACTTC. Translated, it gives CASSLLAYSEQYF.

This rearrangement joins TRBV12-3 or TRBV12-4 to TRBJ2-2; the match to TRBD1 covers 7 bases. With 5 bases clipped from V and 0 bases from J, the junction kept 12 bases outside the gene matches. The CDR3 spans 18 residues. The DNA for the CDR3 is TGTGCCAGCAGTCCGGGGCGTTTTGGGACAGCGAACACCGGGGAGCTGTTTTTT. Translation gives CASSPGRFGTANTGELFF.

This clonotype was recorded at least ten times. The V call is TRBV5-5, the J call TRBJ1-1, with D maybe TRBD1 (6 bases). V was trimmed by 5 bases and J by 1 base, leaving 12 bases between them. The CDR3 loop spans 14 amino acids. Germline V lookup: CDR1 SGHKS, CDR2 YYEKEE (reference sequence). DNA for the CDR3: TGTGCCAGCAGTTGGGGACACCGGAACACTGAAGCTTTCTTT. Its protein is CASSWGHRNTEAFF. The full variable domain, its missing parts supplied by reference TRBV5-5 and TRBJ1-1, is DAGVTQSPTHLIKTRGQQVTLRCSPISGHKSVSWYQQVLGQGPQFIFQYYEKEERGRGNFPDRFSARQFPNYSSELNVNALLLGDSALYLCASSWGHRNTEAFFGQGTRLTVV.

V and J are TRBV6-2 or TRBV6-3 and TRBJ2-7; D possibly corresponds to TRBD1 (5 bases). CDR3 length equals 12 residues. The germline gives CDR1 MNHEY, CDR2 SVGEGT. Trimming took off 7 bases at V and 2 bases at J, with 9 bases between the two ends. In nucleotides, the CDR3 is TGTGCCAGCAAGGGGTTAACCTACGAGCAGTACTTC. Residues: CASKGLTYEQYF.

In its sample, this clonotype was seen many times. This chain links TRBV6-2 or TRBV6-3 with TRBJ1-6, with a tentative D call TRBD1 (5 bases). Trimming pared 2 bases from V and 8 bases from J, leaving 13 bases between. CDR3 size: 15 residues. CDR1 and CDR2 (germline): MNHEY, SVGEGT. The CDR3 region has the DNA TGTGCCAGCAGTTACGGATTGGGGGGGTATTCACCCCTCCACTTT. This sequence encodes CASSYGLGGYSPLHF.

This clonotype was recorded a few times. The chain carries TRBV7-8 and TRBJ2-1; 8 bases fit TRBD2. The CDR3 extends over 15 amino acids. With V trimmed by 0 bases and J by 7 bases, 5 bases remained unmatched. The V gene's germline CDR1 is SGHVS and CDR2 FQNEAQ. Here the CDR3 DNA reads TGTGCCAGCAGCTTAGCAGTTACTAGCGGTAATGAGCAGTTCTTC. It encodes CASSLAVTSGNEQFF.

This clonotype was seen many times. The chain links TRBV5-4 to TRBJ2-1, with 15 bases fitting TRBD2. The J segment lost 2 bases and the V segment lost 4 bases, leaving 4 bases of the junction unmatched. Germline assignment: CDR1 SGHNT and CDR2 YYREEE (reference sequence). The CDR3 totals 17 residues. The CDR3 is CASSTGLAGGPYNEQFF. CDR3 in DNA: TGTGCCAGCAGCACCGGACTAGCGGGGGGGCCCTACAATGAGCAGTTCTTC.

CDR3 in amino acids: CASRTLRAGTETQYF. The DNA for the CDR3 is TGTGCCAGCAGGACATTACGGGCGGGGACAGAGACCCAGTACTTC. The chain carries TRBV6-5 and TRBJ2-5; weak D call: TRBD2 (6 bases). V was pared by 6 bases and J by 4 bases, with 18 bases between. CDR1 is MNHEY, CDR2 SVGAGI, per germline. The CDR3 is 15 amino acids.

The table lists this clonotype with many counts. This rearrangement joins TRBV20-1 to TRBJ1-5; D is ambiguous. The CDR3 sequence is 15 residues long. The germline gives CDR1 DFQATT, CDR2 SNEGSKA (reference sequence). V gave up 0 bases and J gave up 1 base, with 10 bases separating them. CDR3 sequence reads: CSARDEFESNQPQHF. DNA of the CDR3: TGCAGTGCTAGAGACGAATTCGAGAGCAATCAGCCCCAGCATTTT.